A selection of T cell receptor beta chains follows, all from one sample in a study of cytomegalovirus exposure and HLA in healthy donors. The data were produced by immunoSEQ multiplex PCR, yet TCRdb's version contains in-frame clones alone and is incomplete. This table holds 150,000 to 200,000 clones, about 89% found once. Sequences were obtained from PBMCs. These receptors were taken from a man younger than 35 in good health and CMV-seropositive. Both conserved end residues are part of each CDR3. D genes are given only for firm matches. Clone size is not always given. Where it is, it says once, few, many or a class for expanded clones.

cdr3_length clone_size d_call j_call v_call cdr3_aa cdr3_nt
13 NA NA TRBJ1-4 TRBV7-7 CASSVQANEKLFF TGTGCTAGCAGCGTACAGGCGAATGAAAAACTGTTTTTT
14 NA NA TRBJ2-7 TRBV11-3 CASSLRRLTYEQYF TGTGCCAGCAGCTTACGGAGGCTAACCTACGAGCAGTACTTC
13 NA TRBD1 TRBJ1-6 TRBV19 CASRDRESSPLHF TGTGCCAGCCGGGACAGGGAGTCTTCACCCCTCCACTTT
17 NA TRBD2 TRBJ2-7 TRBV7-3 CASSSEREGGMSYEQYF TGTGCCAGCAGCTCGGAGCGGGAGGGAGGGATGTCCTACGAGCAGTACTTC
12 NA NA TRBJ1-2 TRBV28 CASSTETDGYTF TGTGCCAGCAGTACAGAGACAGATGGCTACACCTTC
12 NA NA TRBJ2-7 TRBV7-9 CASSLVSYEQYF TGTGCCAGCAGCTTAGTCAGCTACGAGCAGTACTTC
14 NA NA TRBJ1-2 TRBV9 CASSVGSSNYGYTF TGTGCCAGCAGCGTTGGCAGTTCTAACTATGGCTACACCTTC
13 NA NA TRBJ1-4 TRBV5-4 CASSLDREGKLFF TGTGCCAGCAGCTTGGACAGGGAAGGAAAACTGTTTTTT
13 few NA TRBJ1-5 TRBV6-1 CASSEGEVGPQHF TGTGCCAGCAGTGAGGGGGAGGTCGGACCCCAGCATTTT
13 NA NA TRBJ1-1 TRBV9 CASSVGRNTEAFF TGTGCCAGCAGCGTAGGGAGAAACACTGAAGCTTTCTTT
15 once NA TRBJ1-2 TRBV6-6 CASSYDLRTGSGYTF TGTGCCAGCAGTTACGATTTACGTACAGGGTCTGGCTACACCTTC
15 once NA TRBJ1-1 TRBV6-5 CASSYYEGTNTEAFF TGTGCCAGCAGTTACTATGAGGGTACCAACACTGAAGCTTTCTTT
14 NA NA TRBJ2-7 TRBV28 CATPNRDFSYEQYF TGTGCCACCCCTAACCGGGACTTCTCCTACGAGCAGTACTTC
13 NA NA TRBJ2-3 TRBV7-3 CASSFRAKDTQYF TGTGCCAGCAGCTTCAGGGCGAAAGATACGCAGTATTTT